The next 8 T cell receptor beta chains were all read from a single sample in a study of OX40 agonist ivuxolimab in advanced cancers. The assay was immunoSEQ multiplex PCR, and TCRdb's table has in-frame clones only and misses some. Among roughly 14,000 clones, 65% to 80% were seen once, and the ten largest hold roughly 30%. The sample consisted of CD4+ or CD8+ T cells sorted from blood, taken in a trial of the OX40 agonist ivuxolimab. These receptor sequences come from an adult with an advanced solid tumor such as melanoma, head and neck, liver or kidney cancer.

This clone was counted only a few times. The chain couples TRBV11-3 to TRBJ2-5; D is ambiguous. This CDR3 region has 16 residues. The germline V gene has CDR1 SGHNT and CDR2 YENEEA. Deletions cut 1 base from V and 1 base from J, with 13 bases between. CDR3 residues: CASSLVVYNSQETQYF. Here the CDR3 DNA reads TGTGCCAGCAGCTTAGTCGTCTACAACAGCCAAGAGACCCAGTACTTC.

This rearrangement joins TRBV2 to TRBJ1-1, with a weak D call TRBD1 (6 bases). This CDR3 has 15 residues. Trimming cost V 2 bases and J 0 bases, with 10 bases left between them. The germline gives CDR1 SNHLY, CDR2 FYNNEI. The CDR3 protein is CASSELGGVNTEAFF. CDR3 DNA sequence: TGTGCCAGCAGTGAATTAGGGGGTGTGAACACTGAAGCTTTCTTT.

The V call is TRBV6-6, the J call TRBJ1-2; D is unresolved. The CDR3 is made up of 13 amino acids. Germline loops: CDR1 MNHNY, CDR2 SVGAGI (reference sequence). V was shortened by 0 bases and J by 6 bases, with 8 bases between the two germline ends. As DNA, the CDR3 is TGTGCCAGCAGTTACTCTTCGGCAGATGGCTACACCTTC. Its translation is CASSYSSADGYTF.

This clone is medium-sized (0.01 to 0.1%) in the sample. This chain joins TRBV27 and TRBJ1-1; D possibly corresponds to TRBD1 (6 bases). There are 14 residues in the CDR3. V was cut by 6 bases and J by 1 base, with 12 bases left in between. CDR1 is MNHEY and CDR2 is SMNVEV in the germline V gene (reference sequence). CDR3 region: CASREWGANTEAFF. The CDR3 nucleotides are TGTGCCAGCAGGGAGTGGGGGGCGAACACTGAAGCTTTCTTT.

J is TRBJ2-4 and V is TRBV9; D tentatively reads TRBD1 or TRBD2 (5 bases each). The V end lost 2 bases, the J end lost 2 bases, and 8 bases lay between the germline ends. Germline loops: CDR1 SGDLS, CDR2 YYNGEE. The CDR3 contains 14 residues. The CDR3 DNA sequence: TGTGCCAGCAGCGTGGGACCGTCCAAAAACATTCAGTACTTC. It is translated as CASSVGPSKNIQYF.

V is TRBV19 and J is TRBJ2-3; TRBD1 agrees at 9 bases. In germline, CDR1 is LNHDA, CDR2 SQIVND (reference sequence). V was pared by 4 bases and J by 5 bases, with 7 bases of the junction left unmatched. There are 15 residues in the CDR3. CDR3 bases: TGTGCCAGTAGTACCGGGACAGGGAATGTAGATACGCAGTATTTT. This sequence encodes CASSTGTGNVDTQYF. The full variable domain, rest sourced from reference TRBV19 and TRBJ2-3, is DGGITQSPKYLFRKEGQNVTLSCEQNLNHDAMYWYRQDPGQGLRLIYYSQIVNDFQKGDIAEGYSVSREKKESFPLTVTSAQKNPTAFYLCASSTGTGNVDTQYFGPGTRLTVL.

J is TRBJ2-7 and V is TRBV9; 7 bases agree with TRBD2. The germline CDR1 and CDR2 sequences are SGDLS and YYNGEE. V shed 2 bases and J 4 bases; nucleotides not matched to a gene: 12. CDR3 size: 16 residues. CDR3 DNA sequence: TGTGCCAGCAGCGTCGACTCGGGAGGACTCCCATACGAGCAGTACTTC. Translating it yields CASSVDSGGLPYEQYF.

This chain connects TRBV20-1 to TRBJ2-3; no clear D gene. V lost 3 bases and J lost 6, with 7 bases in between. The CDR3 contains 11 residues. Germline V gives CDR1 DFQATT, CDR2 SNEGSKA (reference sequence). As DNA, the CDR3 is TGCAGTGCTAGGATATGGGATACGCAGTATTTT. Translated, it gives CSARIWDTQYF.